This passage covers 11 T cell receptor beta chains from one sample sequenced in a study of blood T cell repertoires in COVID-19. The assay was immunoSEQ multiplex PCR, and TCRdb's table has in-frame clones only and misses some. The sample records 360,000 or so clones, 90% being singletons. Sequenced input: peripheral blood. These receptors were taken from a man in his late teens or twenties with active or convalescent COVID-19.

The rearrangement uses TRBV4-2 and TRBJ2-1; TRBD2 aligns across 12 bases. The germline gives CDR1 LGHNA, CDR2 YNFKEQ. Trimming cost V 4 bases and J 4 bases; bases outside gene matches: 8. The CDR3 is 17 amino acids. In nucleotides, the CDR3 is TGTGCCAGCAGCCCACTAGCGGGGGGCCCGGGTTACAATGAGCAGTTCTTC. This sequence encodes CASSPLAGGPGYNEQFF.

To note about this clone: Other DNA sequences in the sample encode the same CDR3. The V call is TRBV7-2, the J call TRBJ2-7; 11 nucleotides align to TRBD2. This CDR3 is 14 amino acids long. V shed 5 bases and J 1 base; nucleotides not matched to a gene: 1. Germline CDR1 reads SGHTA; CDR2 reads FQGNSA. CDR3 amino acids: CASSRTSGSYEQYF. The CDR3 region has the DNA TGTGCCAGCAGCCGGACTAGCGGGTCCTACGAGCAGTACTTC. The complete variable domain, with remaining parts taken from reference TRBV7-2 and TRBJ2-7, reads GAGVSQSPSNKVTEKGKDVELRCDPISGHTALYWYRQSLGQGLEFLIYFQGNSAPDKSGLPSDRFSAERTGGSVSTLTIQRTQQEDSAVYLCASSRTSGSYEQYFGPGTRLTVT.

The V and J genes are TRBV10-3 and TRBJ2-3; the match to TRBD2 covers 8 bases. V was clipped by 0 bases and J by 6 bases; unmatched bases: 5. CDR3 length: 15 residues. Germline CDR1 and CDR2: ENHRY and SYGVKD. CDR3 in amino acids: CAISESGGGPDTQYF. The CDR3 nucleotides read TGTGCCATCAGTGAGTCGGGCGGGGGGCCGGATACGCAGTATTTT.

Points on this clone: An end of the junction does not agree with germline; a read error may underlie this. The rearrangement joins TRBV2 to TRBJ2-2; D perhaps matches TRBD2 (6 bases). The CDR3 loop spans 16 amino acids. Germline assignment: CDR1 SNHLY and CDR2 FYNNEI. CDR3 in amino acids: CASREAGRRGTGELFF. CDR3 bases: TGTGCCAGCAGGGAAGCAGGGAGGAGAGGAACCGGGGAGCTGTTTTTT.

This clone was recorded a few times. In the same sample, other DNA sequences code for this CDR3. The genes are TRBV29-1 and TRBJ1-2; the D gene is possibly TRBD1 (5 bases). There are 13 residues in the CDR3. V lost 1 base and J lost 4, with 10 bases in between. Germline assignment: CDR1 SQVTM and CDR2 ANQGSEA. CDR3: CSVEAGGGYGYTF. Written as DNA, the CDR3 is TGCAGCGTTGAAGCGGGGGGGGGCTATGGCTACACCTTC. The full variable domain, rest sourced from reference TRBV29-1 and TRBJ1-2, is SAVISQKPSRDICQRGTSLTIQCQVDSQVTMMFWYRQQPGQSLTLIATANQGSEATYESGFVIDKFPISRPNLTFSTLTVSNMSPEDSSIYLCSVEAGGGYGYTFGSGTRLTVV.

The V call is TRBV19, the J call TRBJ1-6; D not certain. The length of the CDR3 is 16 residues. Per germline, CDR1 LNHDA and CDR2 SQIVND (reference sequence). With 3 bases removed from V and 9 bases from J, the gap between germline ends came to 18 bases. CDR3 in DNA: TGTGCCAGTAGTATTGGACTACAACCTCCAAGTTCACCCCTCCACTTT. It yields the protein CASSIGLQPPSSPLHF.

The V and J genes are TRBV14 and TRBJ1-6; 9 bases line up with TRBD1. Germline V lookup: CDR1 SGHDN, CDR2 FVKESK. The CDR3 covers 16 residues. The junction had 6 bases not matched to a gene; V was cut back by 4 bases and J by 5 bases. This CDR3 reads CASSRGQGRNNSPLHF. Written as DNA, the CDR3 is TGTGCCAGCAGCCGCGGACAGGGGAGGAATAATTCACCCCTCCACTTT. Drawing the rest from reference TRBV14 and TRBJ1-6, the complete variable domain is EAGVTQFPSHSVIEKGQTVTLRCDPISGHDNLYWYRRVMGKEIKFLLHFVKESKQDESGMPNNRFLAERTGGTYSTLKVQPAELEDSGVYFCASSRGQGRNNSPLHFGNGTRLTVT.

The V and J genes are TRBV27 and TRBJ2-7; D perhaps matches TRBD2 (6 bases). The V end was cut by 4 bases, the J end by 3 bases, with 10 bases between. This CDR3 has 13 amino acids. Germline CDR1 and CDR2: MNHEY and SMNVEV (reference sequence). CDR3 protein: CASSSGGDYEQYF. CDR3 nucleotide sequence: TGTGCCAGCAGTTCTGGCGGGGACTACGAGCAGTACTTC.

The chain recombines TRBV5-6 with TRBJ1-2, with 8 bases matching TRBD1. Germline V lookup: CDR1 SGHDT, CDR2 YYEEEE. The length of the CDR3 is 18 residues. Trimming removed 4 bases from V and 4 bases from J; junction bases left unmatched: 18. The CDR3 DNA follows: TGTGCCAGCAGCCAGGATGGACAGGGCCCCTACGTAAGCTATGGCTACACCTTC. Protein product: CASSQDGQGPYVSYGYTF.

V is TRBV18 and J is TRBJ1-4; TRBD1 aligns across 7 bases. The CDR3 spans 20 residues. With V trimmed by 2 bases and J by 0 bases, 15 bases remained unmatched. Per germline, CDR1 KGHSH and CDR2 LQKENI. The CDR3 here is CASSPRTGAIKSSTNEKLFF. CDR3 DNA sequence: TGTGCCAGCTCACCAAGGACAGGCGCTATAAAATCCTCAACTAATGAAAAACTGTTTTTT.

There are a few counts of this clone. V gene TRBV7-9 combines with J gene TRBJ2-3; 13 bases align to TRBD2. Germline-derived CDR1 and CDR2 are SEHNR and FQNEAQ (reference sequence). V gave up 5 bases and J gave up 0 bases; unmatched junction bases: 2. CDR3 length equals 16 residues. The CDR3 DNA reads TGTGCCAGCAGCCAGGGACTAGCGGGGAGCACAGATACGCAGTATTTT. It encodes CASSQGLAGSTDTQYF.